Listed here are 10 T cell receptor beta chains from one sample, sequenced in a study of early T cells in non-severe SARS-CoV-2 infection. TCRdb reprocessed the 5' RACE reads via MiXCR and lists one record per CDR3 protein. The sample consists of some 45,000 distinct CDR3 sequences, 9.4% of them appearing once. The sample consisted of whole blood, taken at baseline. Every receptor here comes from an adult who was a healthcare worker with PCR-confirmed SARS-CoV-2 infection or an uninfected control (not recorded which).

This clonotype was observed many times. The chain employs TRBV29-1 and TRBJ2-2, with D hard to call. Germline V gene lookup returns CDR1 SQVTM and CDR2 ANQGSEA. V was pared by 4 bases and J by 1 base, with 7 bases between. The CDR3 extends over 13 amino acids. CDR3 in amino acids: CSVVWLNTGELFF. In DNA, the CDR3 is TGCAGCGTTGTATGGCTGAACACCGGGGAGCTGTTTTTT.

This clonotype turned up a few times. The chain combines TRBV6-1 with TRBJ2-2; D uncertain. V lost 7 bases and J 2 bases, leaving 8 bases between the germline ends. Germline V gives CDR1 MNHNS, CDR2 SASEGT. The CDR3 spans 13 residues. The CDR3 is CASMQHNTGELFF. As DNA, the CDR3 is TGTGCCAGCATGCAACATAACACCGGGGAGCTGTTTTTT.

This clonotype came up many times. This sequence joins TRBV5-1 and TRBJ2-5; D possibly uses TRBD1 or TRBD2 (7 bases each). The CDR3 runs to 14 residues. V was clipped by 3 bases and J by 5 bases, with 14 bases between them. Germline V lookup: CDR1 SGHRS, CDR2 YFSETQ. The CDR3 here is CASSSQGTMETQYF. CDR3 nucleotides: TGCGCCAGCAGCTCACAGGGGACTATGGAGACCCAGTACTTC.

In its sample, this clonotype was seen a few times. For the CDR3, the DNA is TGTGCCAGCACCCGTAGGGGGGGCACAGATACGCAGTATTTT. Translation: CASTRRGGTDTQYF. The chain combines TRBV12-3 or TRBV12-4 with TRBJ2-3; the D call may be TRBD1 or TRBD2 (6 bases each). V was clipped by 7 bases and J by 1 base, with 12 bases between them. This CDR3 spans 14 amino acids.

J is TRBJ2-1 and V is TRBV6-5; 8 bases agree with TRBD2. J lost 13 bases, V lost 6 bases, and 8 bases had no gene match. CDR3 length equals 12 residues. Germline-derived CDR1 and CDR2 are MNHEY and SVGAGI. CDR3 amino acids: CASRDIAGLQFF. In DNA form, the CDR3 reads TGTGCCAGCAGGGACATAGCGGGGCTCCAGTTCTTC.

This clonotype was counted only a few times. The chain carries TRBV10-3 and TRBJ1-3, with 7 bases fitting TRBD1. This CDR3 comprises 18 residues. The germline gives CDR1 ENHRY, CDR2 SYGVKD. With 3 bases clipped from V and 0 bases from J, the junction kept 11 bases outside the gene matches. CDR3 nucleotide sequence: TGTGCCATCAGTGAACAGGGGACACAGGCCAGCTCTGGAAACACCATATATTTT. Amino acid sequence: CAISEQGTQASSGNTIYF.

A few counts support this clonotype. V usage is TRBV7-2 and J usage is TRBJ2-7; no clear D gene. The CDR3 runs to 13 residues. V was clipped by 5 bases and J by 1 base, with 9 bases between them. Per the germline V gene, CDR1 is SGHTA and CDR2 is FQGNSA. The CDR3 region has the DNA TGTGCCAGCAGCAGAGAATTATCCTACGAGCAGTACTTC. It translates to CASSRELSYEQYF.

The chain combines TRBV7-2 with TRBJ1-3; perhaps TRBD1 as D (6 bases). The CDR3 runs 15 residues. The V and J ends lost 5 bases and 1 base respectively, with 12 bases between them. Germline CDR1 SGHTA, CDR2 FQGNSA. As DNA, the CDR3 is TGTGCCAGCAGCCCACAGGGTATTTCTGGAAACACCATATATTTT. Protein product: CASSPQGISGNTIYF.

The table lists this clonotype with a few counts. J is TRBJ2-7 and V is TRBV12-3 or TRBV12-4; TRBD2 agrees at 9 bases. This CDR3 is built from 15 residues. The junction had 4 bases not matched to a gene; V was cut back by 1 base and J by 3 bases. This chain's CDR3 is CASSLGSGGHYEQYF. The CDR3 bases are TGTGCCAGCAGTTTAGGTAGCGGGGGCCACTACGAGCAGTACTTC.

This clonotype appeared many times. The chain uses TRBV29-1 and TRBJ1-2; weak D call: TRBD1 (6 bases). Trimming left V 7 bases short and J 0 bases short, with 12 bases between. The V gene's germline CDR1 is SQVTM and CDR2 ANQGSEA. The CDR3 covers 13 residues. The CDR3 DNA reads TGCAGCGACCTGGACAGATCTAACTATGGCTACACCTTC. It codes for CSDLDRSNYGYTF.